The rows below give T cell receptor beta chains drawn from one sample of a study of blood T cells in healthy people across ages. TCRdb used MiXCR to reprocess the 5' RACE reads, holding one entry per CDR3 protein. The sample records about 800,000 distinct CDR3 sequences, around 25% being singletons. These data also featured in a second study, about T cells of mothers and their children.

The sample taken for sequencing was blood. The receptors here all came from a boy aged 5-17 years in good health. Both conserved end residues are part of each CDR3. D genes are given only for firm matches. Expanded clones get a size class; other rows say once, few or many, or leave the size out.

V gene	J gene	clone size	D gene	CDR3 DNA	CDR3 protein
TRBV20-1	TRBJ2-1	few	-	TGCAGTGCTAGATTCCCGGGCGGTGAGCAGTTCTTC	CSARFPGGEQFF
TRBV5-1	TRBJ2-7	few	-	TGCGCCAGCAGCTATCCGGACAGTACCGAGCAGTACTTC	CASSYPDSTEQYF
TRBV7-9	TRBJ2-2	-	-	TGTGCCAGCAGCTTAGGAGGGGGACGGTCCGGGGAGCTGTTTTTT	CASSLGGGRSGELFF
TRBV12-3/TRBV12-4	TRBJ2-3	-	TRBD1	TGTGCCAGCAGTATCCGGGACAGGGAAACGGATACGCAGTATTTT	CASSIRDRETDTQYF
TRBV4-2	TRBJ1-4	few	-	TGTGCCAGCAGCCAAGAAGGCGGGGTTCCGGGCGAAAAACTGTTTTTT	CASSQEGGVPGEKLFF
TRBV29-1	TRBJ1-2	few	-	TGCAGTGGGGAAGGGAACTATGGCTACACCTTC	CSGEGNYGYTF
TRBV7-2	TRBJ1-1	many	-	TGTGCCAGCAGCGCACAGGGGAACACTGAAGCTTTCTTT	CASSAQGNTEAFF
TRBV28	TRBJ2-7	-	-	TGTGCCAGCAGTGGAGGGAACGAGCAGTACTTC	CASSGGNEQYF
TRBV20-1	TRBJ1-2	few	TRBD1	TGCAGTGCTAGTAAACAGGGGGCCCTTAGGTATGGCTACACCTTC	CSASKQGALRYGYTF
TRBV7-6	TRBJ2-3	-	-	TGTGCCAGCAGCCTGCGCCCAGCCAAGAGCACAGATACGCAGTATTTT	CASSLRPAKSTDTQYF
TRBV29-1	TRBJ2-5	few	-	TGCAGCGTACTAACCCCACAAGAGACCCAGTACTTC	CSVLTPQETQYF
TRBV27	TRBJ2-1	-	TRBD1	TGTGCCAGCAGTTTTTGGGACAGGATCAATGAGCAGTTCTTC	CASSFWDRINEQFF
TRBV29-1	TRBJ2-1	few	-	TGCAGCGTTGAAGGGGTCCGGGCCCTAGACAATGAGCAGTTCTTC	CSVEGVRALDNEQFF
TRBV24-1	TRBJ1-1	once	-	TGTGCCACCAGCCAGGGTGAGAACACTGAAGCTTTCTTT	CATSQGENTEAFF
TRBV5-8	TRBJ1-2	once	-	TGTGCCAGCAGCTTGAATTTTGGGGGCAACTATGGCTACACCTTC	CASSLNFGGNYGYTF
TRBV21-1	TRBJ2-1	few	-	TGTGCCAGCAGCAACCAACTCAACCAGTTGGAGCAGTTCTTC	CASSNQLNQLEQFF
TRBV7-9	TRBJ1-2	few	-	TGTGCCAGCAGCATAGAAGATTATGGCTACACCTTC	CASSIEDYGYTF
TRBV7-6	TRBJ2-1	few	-	TGTGCCAGCAGCTTACGAGGGGACGCGTGGGATGATGAGCAGTTCTTC	CASSLRGDAWDDEQFF
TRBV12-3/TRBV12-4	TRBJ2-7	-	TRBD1	TGTGCCAGCAGGACAGGGGGCGCGACCCCTACCTACGAGCAGTACTTC	CASRTGGATPTYEQYF
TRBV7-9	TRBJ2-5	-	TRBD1	TGTGCCAGCAGCTTAGCCCGGGACAGGGGAAGAGCTGGGCGAGAGACCCAGTACTTC	CASSLARDRGRAGRETQYF
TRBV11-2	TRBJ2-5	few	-	TGTGCCAGCAGCTTAGGTTTTTTTGAGAAAGAGACCCAGTACTTC	CASSLGFFEKETQYF
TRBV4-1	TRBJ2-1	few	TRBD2	TGCGCCAGCAGCCTTAATAGCGGGGGGGCCTCGTATGAGCAGTTCTTC	CASSLNSGGASYEQFF
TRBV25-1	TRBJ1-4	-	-	TGTGCCAGCAGTGGGAAGAGGAGTAATGAAAAACTGTTTTTT	CASSGKRSNEKLFF
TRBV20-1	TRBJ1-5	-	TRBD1	TGCAGTGCTAGAGACAGGGGGGTAGCCCAGCATTTT	CSARDRGVAQHF
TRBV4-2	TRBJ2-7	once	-	TGTGCCAGCAGCCAAGCGGGTTTCACTGACGAGCAGTACTTC	CASSQAGFTDEQYF
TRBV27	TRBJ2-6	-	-	TGTGCCAGCAGAAAGACTGGGGCCAACGTCCTGACTTTC	CASRKTGANVLTF
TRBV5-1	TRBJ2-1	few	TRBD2	TGCGCCAGCAGCTTCGGCGCGGGAGCCTACAATGAGCAGTTCTTC	CASSFGAGAYNEQFF
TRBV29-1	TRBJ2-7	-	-	TGCAGCGTTGAAGCAAACGGGAAGGAGACCTACGAGCAGTACTTC	CSVEANGKETYEQYF
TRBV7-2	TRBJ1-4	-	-	TGTGCCAGCAGCCGCGCAGCCAATGAAAAACTGTTTTTT	CASSRAANEKLFF
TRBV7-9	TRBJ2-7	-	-	TGTGCCAGCAGCTTAGGTAAGACGGCCTCCTACGAGCAGTACTTC	CASSLGKTASYEQYF
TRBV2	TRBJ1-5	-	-	TGTGCCAGCCATCAGGGCCCCAATCAGCCCCAGCATTTT	CASHQGPNQPQHF
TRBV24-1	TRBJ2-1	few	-	TGTGCCACCAGTGACCGCGGATTCAATGAGCAGTTCTTC	CATSDRGFNEQFF
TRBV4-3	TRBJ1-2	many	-	TGCGCCAGCCGCGGGGGCAACTATGGCTACACCTTC	CASRGGNYGYTF
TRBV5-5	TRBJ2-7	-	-	TGTGCCAGCAGCTGGACTCCCGGGACGGTGTACGAGCAGTACTTC	CASSWTPGTVYEQYF
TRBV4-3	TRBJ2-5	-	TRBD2	TGCGCCAGCAGCCAATCCAGGGCGCTAGCGGGGGAAAGGGAGACCCAGTACTTC	CASSQSRALAGERETQYF
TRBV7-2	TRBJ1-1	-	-	TGTGCCAGCAGCTTAGTGGGGAGGGGGAACACTGAAGCTTTCTTT	CASSLVGRGNTEAFF
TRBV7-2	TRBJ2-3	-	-	TGTGCCAGCAGCTCAGGGGGTGCTAGCGTTCTTGATACGCAGTATTTT	CASSSGGASVLDTQYF
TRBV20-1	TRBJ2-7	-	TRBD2	TGCAGTGCTAGAGATCCTAGCGGGAGCTCCTACGAGCAGTACTTC	CSARDPSGSSYEQYF
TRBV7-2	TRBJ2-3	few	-	TGTGCCAGCAGCTTAATGGGGGCTTCCACAGATACGCAGTATTTT	CASSLMGASTDTQYF
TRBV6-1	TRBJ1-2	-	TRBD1	TGTGCCAGCAGACATACAGGGGAGAACTATGGCTACACCTTC	CASRHTGENYGYTF
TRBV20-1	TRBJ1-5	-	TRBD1	TGCAGTGCTACTACAGGGGCTTATAGCAATCAGCCCCAGCATTTT	CSATTGAYSNQPQHF
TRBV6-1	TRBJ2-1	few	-	TGTGCCAGCAGTGCGGTAGACACGAGAGACAATGAGCAGTTCTTC	CASSAVDTRDNEQFF
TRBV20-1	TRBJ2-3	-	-	TGCAGTGCTCGCAAGGGCGCAGATACGCAGTATTTT	CSARKGADTQYF
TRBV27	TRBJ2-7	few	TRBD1	TGTGCCAGCAGTCCGACAGGGGGGGACTACGAGCAGTACTTC	CASSPTGGDYEQYF
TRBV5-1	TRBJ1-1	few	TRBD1	TGCGCCAGCAGCTTGGCCCAGGGGGCGGACACTGAAGCTTTCTTT	CASSLAQGADTEAFF
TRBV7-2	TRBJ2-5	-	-	TGTGCCAGCAGCCCGCAATGGGGTCCCCAAGAGACCCAGTACTTC	CASSPQWGPQETQYF
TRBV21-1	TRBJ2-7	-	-	TGTGCCAGCAGCAAAGTGGACAGGGAGAACGAGCAGTACTTC	CASSKVDRENEQYF
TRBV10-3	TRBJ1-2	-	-	TGTGCCATCAGTGAGGGGCAGTCCCCCTACTATGGCTACACCTTC	CAISEGQSPYYGYTF